Here is one T cell receptor (beta chain) with its context. Its antigen is unidentified. Expressed TCRB transcripts got sequenced, as all isolated RNA was reverse transcribed. Profiled with immunoSEQ multiplex PCR; TCRdb holds only in-frame clones, not every one. The sample includes under 400,000 clones, about 14% of them seen just once. This sample stems from a study of beta chain features in type 1 diabetes. The CDR3 is made up of 16 amino acids. The germline V gene encodes CDR1 SGHNT and CDR2 YENEEA. V shed 1 base, J shed 7 bases, and the junction held 7 bases outside the gene matches. It was via CD45RO/CCR7/CD25/CD127/CD95/CD27 that CD4+ naive, central memory, regulatory and stem cell-like memory cells were sorted. General study results and limits: Shorter TCRB CDR3s, moderately but significantly so, were found in Type 1 diabetes patients in all four CD4+ subsets. In type 1 diabetes patients, VDJ junctions had fewer insertions; deletions at these junctions were more frequent.

Sequenced material: central memory CD4+ T cells from blood. The sequence was collected from a man aged 25 to 45 in good health. The genes are TRBV11-3 and TRBJ2-2; 9 positions match TRBD1. The CDR3 is CASSLVSGQGGGELFF. CDR3 DNA sequence: TGTGCCAGCAGCTTAGTATCGGGACAGGGAGGCGGGGAGCTGTTTTTT.